This entry lists 30 T cell receptor beta chains sequenced from one sample in a study of shared clonotypes between healthy human individuals. The table came from immunoSEQ multiplex PCR; TCRdb's copy has only in-frame clones and leaves some out. The sample has around 2.3 million clones, more than 90% seen once. Sequences were obtained from naive CD4+ T cells sorted from blood. This sample's subset: CD45RA+ positively selected. Every receptor here comes from a young man in good health.

This rearrangement joins TRBV28 to TRBJ2-1; TRBD2 might be the D (6 bases). Germline lookup yields CDR1 MDHEN and CDR2 SYDVKM. Trimming removed 2 bases at V and 6 bases at J, with 11 bases between. There are 14 residues in the CDR3. CDR3 in DNA: TGTGCCAGCAGTTTAGGAGGGGTCCTCAATGAGCAGTTCTTC. Translating gives CASSLGGVLNEQFF.

V gene TRBV5-1 combines with J gene TRBJ1-1; 7 nucleotides match TRBD1. There are 15 residues in the CDR3. Germline loops: CDR1 SGHRS, CDR2 YFSETQ. The V and J ends lost 7 bases and 5 bases, in that order; junction bases with no gene match: 14. The CDR3 sequence: CASLNPWDSWTEAFF. In nucleotides, the CDR3 is TGCGCCAGCCTCAACCCCTGGGACAGCTGGACTGAAGCTTTCTTT.

The chain carries TRBV18 and TRBJ2-5; no reliable D call. Germline CDR1 KGHSH, CDR2 LQKENI. V was trimmed by 0 bases and J by 9 bases, leaving 11 bases between them. The CDR3 totals 13 residues. CDR3 nucleotide sequence: TGTGCCAGCTCACCACCGACCCCGGTCGCCCAGTACTTC. Residues: CASSPPTPVAQYF.

Here the CDR3 DNA reads TGTGCCAGCAGCCACTTCCAAGGACAGGGAATTAACTATGGCTACACCTTC. Protein: CASSHFQGQGINYGYTF. The chain has TRBV5-5 and TRBJ1-2, with 8 bases aligning to TRBD1. Germline V gene lookup returns CDR1 SGHKS and CDR2 YYEKEE (reference sequence). Germline trimming cut 4 bases from V and 1 base from J; bases unmatched to any gene: 12. The CDR3 has 17 residues. The complete variable domain, with remaining parts taken from reference TRBV5-5 and TRBJ1-2, reads DAGVTQSPTHLIKTRGQQVTLRCSPISGHKSVSWYQQVLGQGPQFIFQYYEKEERGRGNFPDRFSARQFPNYSSELNVNALLLGDSALYLCASSHFQGQGINYGYTFGSGTRLTVV.

This clone has a single count. J is TRBJ2-2 and V is TRBV7-2, with D possibly TRBD1 on 5 matching bases. V lost 2 bases and J lost 6, with 13 bases in between. This CDR3 is built from 15 residues. CDR1 and CDR2 from the germline V gene are SGHTA and FQGNSA. The CDR3 nucleotides are TGTGCCAGCAGCTTAAGGGGCCAACCCCCCGGGGAGCTGTTTTTT. The encoded protein is CASSLRGQPPGELFF.

This clone came up once. This chain links TRBV28 with TRBJ2-7; D gene ambiguous. The CDR3 is 12 residues long. CDR1 is MDHEN, CDR2 SYDVKM, per germline. V was cut by 8 bases and J by 0 bases, with 8 bases left in between. The CDR3 sequence is CASALNSYEQYF. DNA of the CDR3: TGTGCCAGCGCCTTGAACTCCTACGAGCAGTACTTC.

The chain has TRBV11-3 and TRBJ2-2; no clear D. CDR1 and CDR2 (germline): SGHNT, YENEEA. This CDR3 comprises 12 residues. The germline V and J ends were trimmed by 3 bases and 6 bases, with 5 bases remaining between them. CDR3 loop: CASSFRSGELFF. CDR3 DNA: TGTGCCAGCAGCTTCAGATCCGGGGAGCTGTTTTTT.

About this clone: This sample also contains other DNA sequences that code for the same CDR3. V usage is TRBV6-1 and J usage is TRBJ2-2, with 8 bases aligning to TRBD1. Looked up from germline, CDR1 is MNHNS and CDR2 is SASEGT. Trimming at V came to 6 bases and at J to 2 bases, leaving 2 bases not matched to a gene. The CDR3 totals 14 residues. DNA of the CDR3: TGTGCCAGCAGGGGGACAGGAAACACCGGGGAGCTGTTTTTT. It translates to CASRGTGNTGELFF.

The chain uses TRBV6-1 and TRBJ2-7, with D perhaps TRBD1 (6 bases). V lost 7 bases and J lost 2, with 15 bases in between. Germline V gives CDR1 MNHNS, CDR2 SASEGT. This CDR3 comprises 14 residues. CDR3 region: CASNGTPGPYEQYF. CDR3 DNA: TGTGCCAGCAACGGGACACCGGGCCCCTACGAGCAGTACTTC.

This chain uses TRBV2 with TRBJ1-5, with a weak D call TRBD1 (5 bases). CDR1 and CDR2 from the germline V gene are SNHLY and FYNNEI. This CDR3 is built from 14 residues. V was shortened by 6 bases and J by 4 bases, with 13 bases between the two germline ends. The CDR3 reads CASRPEGRNQPQHF. As DNA, the CDR3 is TGTGCCAGCAGGCCGGAGGGACGGAATCAGCCCCAGCATTTT.

The chain's CDR3 is CASSSGLRSSYNEQFF. Written as DNA, the CDR3 is TGTGCCAGCAGCTCGGGACTCCGAAGCTCCTACAATGAGCAGTTCTTC. The rearrangement joins TRBV5-8 to TRBJ2-1, with D perhaps TRBD2 (6 bases). The length of the CDR3 is 16 residues. CDR1 and CDR2 (germline): SGHTS, YDEGEE. Trimming removed 3 bases at V and 0 bases at J, with 13 bases between.

V is TRBV30 and J is TRBJ1-2; no clear D. Germline CDR1 and CDR2: GTSNPN and SVGIG (reference sequence). The CDR3 sequence is 12 residues long. The ends were cut back, 3 bases at V and 4 bases at J, with 9 bases in the middle. The CDR3 DNA follows: TGTGCCTGGAGCAGTGGAATCTATGGCTACACCTTC. Protein: CAWSSGIYGYTF. Full variable domain (missing parts from reference TRBV30 and TRBJ1-2): SQTIHQWPATLVQPVGSPLSLECTVEGTSNPNLYWYRQAAGRGLQLLFYSVGIGQISSEVPQNLSASRPQDRQFILSSKKLLLSDSGFYLCAWSSGIYGYTFGSGTRLTVV.

The J gene is TRBJ2-2, the V gene TRBV21-1; TRBD1 is the table's D call, not checked against the DNA. TRBV21-1 is listed as a pseudogene. There are 14 residues in the CDR3. Written as DNA, the CDR3 is TGTGCCAGCTCGTGGACACGGAACACCGGGGAGCTGTTTTTT. Translating it yields CASSWTRNTGELFF.

A single count supports this clone. This rearrangement joins TRBV27 to TRBJ2-7; TRBD2 might be the D (6 bases). This CDR3 spans 17 amino acids. Trimming removed 6 bases from V and 0 bases from J, with 21 bases in between. The germline V gene encodes CDR1 MNHEY and CDR2 SMNVEV (reference sequence). Here the CDR3 DNA reads TGTGCCAGCAGCGGGGGTCGCGAGGGTGGGAACTCCTACGAGCAGTACTTC. As protein: CASSGGREGGNSYEQYF.

The chain uses TRBV7-2 and TRBJ2-5; D perhaps matches TRBD1 (6 bases). The V gene's germline CDR1 is SGHTA and CDR2 FQGNSA. This CDR3 has 15 residues. The V gene lost 3 bases and the J gene lost 5 bases, with 16 bases spanning the gap. The CDR3 loop is CASSFDTGLGETQYF. The DNA for the CDR3 is TGTGCCAGCAGCTTTGACACAGGGTTGGGGGAGACCCAGTACTTC.

V gene TRBV5-1 combines with J gene TRBJ2-7; D gene ambiguous. V was pared by 2 bases and J by 3 bases, with 12 bases between. The length of the CDR3 is 14 residues. In germline, CDR1 is SGHRS, CDR2 YFSETQ. CDR3 nucleotides: TGCGCCAGCAGCTTTGGTCCGGGTAACTACGAGCAGTACTTC. Translating gives CASSFGPGNYEQYF. Full variable domain (missing parts from reference TRBV5-1 and TRBJ2-7): KAGVTQTPRYLIKTRGQQVTLSCSPISGHRSVSWYQQTPGQGLQFLFEYFSETQRNKGNFPGRFSGRQFSNSRSEMNVSTLELGDSALYLCASSFGPGNYEQYFGPGTRLTVT.

The genes are TRBV7-2 and TRBJ2-1, with 8 positions matching TRBD1. CDR3 length: 15 residues. Unmatched junction bases numbered 9, after V lost 5 bases and J lost 6 bases. Germline V gene data show CDR1 as SGHTA and CDR2 as FQGNSA. The CDR3 loop reads CASSPGRTGSNEQFF. CDR3 DNA: TGTGCCAGCAGCCCAGGGCGGACAGGGTCCAATGAGCAGTTCTTC.

The chain carries TRBV7-9 and TRBJ2-4; D may match TRBD1 or TRBD2 (5 bases each). V gave up 5 bases and J gave up 7 bases, with 12 bases separating them. CDR3 size: 13 residues. Germline V gene sequence: CDR1 SEHNR, CDR2 FQNEAQ (reference sequence). The CDR3 sequence is CASSRGDFNIQYF. Written as DNA, the CDR3 is TGTGCCAGCAGCCGGGGCGATTTCAACATTCAGTACTTC.

The chain links TRBV7-2 to TRBJ2-7; no definite D call. The CDR3 has 15 amino acids. In germline, CDR1 is SGHTA, CDR2 FQGNSA. The ends were cut back, 6 bases at V and 0 bases at J, with 15 bases in the middle. This CDR3 is CASSRQGSYSYEQYF. CDR3 DNA sequence: TGTGCCAGCAGTCGACAAGGGTCTTACTCCTACGAGCAGTACTTC. The full variable domain, rest sourced from reference TRBV7-2 and TRBJ2-7, is GAGVSQSPSNKVTEKGKDVELRCDPISGHTALYWYRQSLGQGLEFLIYFQGNSAPDKSGLPSDRFSAERTGGSVSTLTIQRTQQEDSAVYLCASSRQGSYSYEQYFGPGTRLTVT.

V usage is TRBV6-1 and J usage is TRBJ1-2, with a possible D match to TRBD1 (5 bases). Germline loops: CDR1 MNHNS, CDR2 SASEGT. The CDR3 covers 11 residues. Trimming shortened V by 5 bases and J by 10 bases, and 11 bases separated the two germline ends. The CDR3: CASSRLGHYTF. As DNA, the CDR3 is TGTGCCAGCAGTCGCTTAGGACACTACACCTTC.

J is TRBJ2-1 and V is TRBV28; 7 bases match TRBD2. V trimming: 5 bases; J trimming: 3 bases; junction bases outside the gene matches: 7. The germline CDR1 and CDR2 sequences are MDHEN and SYDVKM. This CDR3 has 15 residues. This CDR3 is CASSVLAPNYNEQFF. CDR3 coding DNA: TGTGCCAGCAGTGTACTAGCGCCTAACTACAATGAGCAGTTCTTC.

The CDR3 DNA sequence: TGTGCCAGCAGCTGGGGGTCCGGGACAGTTTTCCAAGAGACCCAGTACTTC. This sequence encodes CASSWGSGTVFQETQYF. J is TRBJ2-5 and V is TRBV5-8, with 7 bases aligning to TRBD1. The trim removed 3 bases at V and 1 base at J, leaving 12 bases unmatched. CDR1 and CDR2 from the germline V gene are SGHTS and YDEGEE. The CDR3 length is 17 residues.

In regard to this clone: The sample has other DNA sequences that encode this CDR3 too. Written as DNA, the CDR3 is TGTGCCAGTAGTGGTAGCAATCAGCCCCAGCATTTT. Protein sequence: CASSGSNQPQHF. The J gene is TRBJ1-5, the V gene TRBV19; D gene uncertain. V lost 5 bases, J lost 0 bases, and 2 bases lay in between. From germline, CDR1 is LNHDA and CDR2 SQIVND (reference sequence). The CDR3 runs 12 residues.

This chain joins TRBV18 and TRBJ2-5; D gene unclear. V lost 6 bases and J lost 0, with 8 bases in between. CDR1 and CDR2 from the germline V gene are KGHSH and LQKENI. The CDR3 contains 13 residues. The CDR3 reads CASSHMDQETQYF. Written as DNA, the CDR3 is TGTGCCAGCTCCCACATGGACCAAGAGACCCAGTACTTC.

This chain joins TRBV18 and TRBJ2-2, with D unclear. Looked up from germline, CDR1 is KGHSH and CDR2 is LQKENI. The CDR3 contains 12 residues. Trimming removed 3 bases from V and 7 bases from J, with 6 bases in between. CDR3 bases: TGTGCCAGCTCACCCTCCTACGGGGAGCTGTTTTTT. It yields the protein CASSPSYGELFF.

V usage is TRBV5-1 and J usage is TRBJ1-2, with no clear D. This CDR3 contains 15 residues. Trimming removed 0 bases from V and 8 bases from J, with 17 bases in between. Germline V gene sequence: CDR1 SGHRS, CDR2 YFSETQ. The chain's CDR3 is CASSLDYRIGSGYTF. CDR3 nucleotides: TGCGCCAGCAGCTTGGATTATAGGATTGGATCGGGCTACACCTTC. Full variable domain (rest looked up from reference TRBV5-1 and TRBJ1-2): KAGVTQTPRYLIKTRGQQVTLSCSPISGHRSVSWYQQTPGQGLQFLFEYFSETQRNKGNFPGRFSGRQFSNSRSEMNVSTLELGDSALYLCASSLDYRIGSGYTFGSGTRLTVV.

The chain recombines TRBV7-9 with TRBJ2-5, with TRBD1 as a possible D gene (5 bases). V dropped 4 bases and J dropped 4 bases, with 10 bases sitting between them. The CDR3 sequence is 13 residues long. Germline V lookup: CDR1 SEHNR, CDR2 FQNEAQ (reference sequence). The CDR3 reads CASSSLQGETQYF. For the CDR3, the DNA is TGTGCCAGCAGCTCGTTGCAGGGAGAGACCCAGTACTTC.

V usage is TRBV29-1 and J usage is TRBJ1-2; 7 bases are shared with TRBD1. CDR3 length: 14 residues. Germline V gene data show CDR1 as SQVTM and CDR2 as ANQGSEA. The J segment lost 1 base and the V segment lost 2 bases, leaving 4 bases of the junction unmatched. The CDR3 loop is CSVERNRGNYGYTF. CDR3 coding DNA: TGCAGCGTTGAAAGAAACAGGGGTAACTATGGCTACACCTTC.

Details on this clone: Other DNA sequences in the same sample also yield this CDR3. V is TRBV5-1 and J is TRBJ1-3; no firm D call. This CDR3 has 12 residues. V lost 1 base and J 4 bases, leaving 3 bases between the germline ends. Germline V lookup: CDR1 SGHRS, CDR2 YFSETQ. The CDR3 spells CASSLTGNTIYF. For the CDR3, the DNA is TGCGCCAGCAGCTTGACGGGAAACACCATATATTTT.

Notes on this clone: Other DNA sequences in the sample encode the same CDR3. The CDR3 spells CSASLGNEQFF. In DNA form, the CDR3 reads TGCAGTGCTAGTTTGGGGAATGAGCAGTTCTTC. The genes are TRBV20-1 and TRBJ2-1; D is unclear. Germline V lookup: CDR1 DFQATT, CDR2 SNEGSKA (reference sequence). The CDR3 is made up of 11 amino acids. V was trimmed by 3 bases and J by 7 bases, leaving 7 bases between them.